The 25 T cell receptor beta chains reported below all come from one sample, sequenced in a study of sequential checkpoint blockade in melanoma. Only in-frame clones appear in the TCRdb table, and some are missing; sequencing was by immunoSEQ multiplex PCR. Found here are 20,000 or so clones, under 85% of them singletons; the top ten hold less than 50%. Treatment given: randomized to nivolumab then ipilimumab (arm A) or the reverse (arm B). The sample here was CD8+ T cells sorted from blood (inferred from file names), taken from a patient given nivolumab and ipilimumab in sequence. The receptor set was obtained from a human donor with melanoma.

The J gene is TRBJ1-5, the V gene TRBV28; no definite D call. The CDR3 totals 14 residues. CDR1 and CDR2 from the germline V gene are MDHEN and SYDVKM. V was pared by 2 bases and J by 10 bases, with 15 bases between. In nucleotides, the CDR3 is TGTGCCAGCAGTTTAAGCGGGTGGGAAGGACCCCAGCATTTT. The encoded protein is CASSLSGWEGPQHF.

The chain links TRBV6-5 to TRBJ2-7; D is undetermined. This CDR3 comprises 13 residues. V dropped 4 bases and J dropped 3 bases, with 10 bases sitting between them. Germline V gene sequence: CDR1 MNHEY, CDR2 SVGAGI. CDR3 in amino acids: CASSFRVSYEQYF. In nucleotides, the CDR3 is TGTGCCAGCAGTTTCCGGGTGAGCTACGAGCAGTACTTC.

The rearrangement uses TRBV28 and TRBJ2-7; 7 nucleotides agree with TRBD2. The CDR3 extends over 15 amino acids. The germline V gene encodes CDR1 MDHEN and CDR2 SYDVKM. The J segment lost 0 bases and the V segment lost 8 bases, leaving 10 bases of the junction unmatched. The DNA of the CDR3 is TGTGCCAGCCCACTCCCCAGCGGGGACTCCTACGAGCAGTACTTC. Translated, it gives CASPLPSGDSYEQYF.

The chain carries TRBV5-8 and TRBJ1-6; the match to TRBD1 covers 7 bases. With V trimmed by 5 bases and J by 5 bases, 10 bases remained unmatched. Germline assignment: CDR1 SGHTS and CDR2 YDEGEE. There are 16 residues in the CDR3. The CDR3 loop is CASSSRETGDNSPLHF. Here the CDR3 DNA reads TGTGCCAGCAGTTCCCGAGAAACAGGGGATAATTCACCCCTCCACTTT.

The rearrangement uses TRBV7-9 and TRBJ1-2; no reliable D call. This CDR3 comprises 15 residues. V lost 2 bases to trimming and J lost 0 bases, with 10 bases between them. Germline CDR1 is SEHNR and CDR2 is FQNEAQ (reference sequence). The CDR3 reads CASSLPGSSNYGYTF. The CDR3 coding sequence is TGTGCCAGCAGCTTACCCGGGTCGTCTAACTATGGCTACACCTTC.

The chain uses TRBV11-2 and TRBJ1-1; D might be TRBD1 (6 bases). The CDR3 runs to 16 residues. Germline loops: CDR1 SGHAT, CDR2 FQNNGV. Trimming cost V 4 bases and J 0 bases, with 15 bases left between them. Written as DNA, the CDR3 is TGTGCCAGCAGCTCTAACCGACAGGCGATGAACACTGAAGCTTTCTTT. This sequence encodes CASSSNRQAMNTEAFF.

The CDR3 region is CASSLAGLAGPPYEQYF. The CDR3 DNA reads TGCGCCAGCAGCTTGGCAGGCCTAGCGGGACCTCCCTACGAGCAGTACTTC. The chain recombines TRBV5-1 with TRBJ2-7, with 9 bases lining up with TRBD2. The CDR3 is 17 residues long. The V segment lost 0 bases and the J segment 2 bases; nucleotides outside the gene matches: 9. Germline CDR1 is SGHRS and CDR2 is YFSETQ.

The chain's CDR3 is CASSHRERDYEQYF. The CDR3 bases are TGTGCCAGCAGTCACAGGGAGCGGGACTACGAGCAGTACTTC. The chain combines TRBV7-9 with TRBJ2-7; a weak D match, TRBD2 (7 bases). V was pared by 6 bases and J by 3 bases, with 15 bases between. Germline V CDR1 and CDR2: SEHNR, FQNEAQ (reference sequence). The CDR3 spans 14 residues.

The chain links TRBV11-2 to TRBJ2-1; D not resolved. V lost 4 bases and J lost 0, with 10 bases in between. Germline V gene sequence: CDR1 SGHAT, CDR2 FQNNGV. The CDR3 consists of 15 residues. CDR3 amino acids: CASSSLLDSYNEQFF. The DNA of the CDR3 is TGTGCCAGCAGCTCGCTCCTAGACTCCTACAATGAGCAGTTCTTC.

This clone has more than one count but fewer than ten. The V call is TRBV5-1, the J call TRBJ1-1; D remains unclear. Germline V gene data show CDR1 as SGHRS and CDR2 as YFSETQ. This CDR3 has 13 amino acids. V shed 6 bases and J shed 1 base, with 10 bases lying between them. The CDR3 here is CASTGAGNTEAFF. In DNA form, the CDR3 reads TGCGCCAGCACCGGTGCAGGGAACACTGAAGCTTTCTTT.

The chain employs TRBV12-1 and TRBJ1-2. TRBV12-1 is labeled a pseudogene. The CDR3 has 17 amino acids. CDR3: CASSDTSFRSVDYGYTF. For the CDR3, the DNA is TGTGCCAGCAGTGACACTAGCTTTCGGAGCGTCGACTATGGCTACACCTTC.

The chain uses TRBV19 and TRBJ1-5, with a possible D match to TRBD1 (6 bases). Looked up from germline, CDR1 is LNHDA and CDR2 is SQIVND (reference sequence). V lost 7 bases and J 9 bases, leaving 22 bases between the germline ends. The CDR3 is made up of 15 amino acids. The DNA of the CDR3 is TGTGCCAGTACCCCCGGGTCGTGGGGGCAATGGCCCCAGCATTTT. Translated: CASTPGSWGQWPQHF. Using reference TRBV19 and TRBJ1-5 for the parts outside the CDR3, the full variable domain is DGGITQSPKYLFRKEGQNVTLSCEQNLNHDAMYWYRQDPGQGLRLIYYSQIVNDFQKGDIAEGYSVSREKKESFPLTVTSAQKNPTAFYLCASTPGSWGQWPQHFGDGTRLSIL.

The V call is TRBV11-2, the J call TRBJ1-5; no definite D call. This CDR3 contains 14 residues. Germline V gene lookup returns CDR1 SGHAT and CDR2 FQNNGV. V was clipped by 5 bases and J by 3 bases, with 11 bases between them. The CDR3 loop is CASSLEEINQPQHF. Here the CDR3 DNA reads TGTGCCAGCAGCCTCGAGGAAATCAATCAGCCCCAGCATTTT.

The chain has TRBV5-1 and TRBJ2-7, with 11 bases aligning to TRBD1. Germline V lookup: CDR1 SGHRS, CDR2 YFSETQ. Trimming took 3 bases from V and 2 from J; bases not matched to a gene: 16. The CDR3 is 19 residues long. CDR3 DNA: TGCGCCAGCAGCTCCAGGACAGGGGGCGCCCCGTTTTTAGCCTACGAGCAGTACTTC. This sequence encodes CASSSRTGGAPFLAYEQYF.

DNA of the CDR3: TGTGCCAGCAGCTTAAGGCCCGACTCCCCGCAGTACTTC. Protein: CASSLRPDSPQYF. V gene TRBV7-6 combines with J gene TRBJ2-7; D gene unclear. The CDR3 loop spans 13 amino acids. V was cut by 2 bases and J by 9 bases, with 14 bases left in between. The germline gives CDR1 SGHVS, CDR2 FNYEAQ.

Of note for this clone: The junction departs from germline at one end; a sequencing error may be responsible. This chain uses TRBV5-4 with TRBJ2-7; D call uncertain. There are 11 residues in the CDR3. Per germline, CDR1 SGHNT and CDR2 YYREEE (reference sequence). DNA of the CDR3: TGTGCCAGCAGCTTAGGAAGCGACGCGGACTTC. Protein product: CASSLGSDADF.

The rearrangement uses TRBV13 and TRBJ2-7; the D gene is possibly TRBD2 (6 bases). V dropped 2 bases and J dropped 6 bases, with 11 bases sitting between them. The CDR3 totals 13 residues. CDR1 is PRHDT, CDR2 FYEKMQ, per germline (reference sequence). The CDR3 is CASSLSPEGEQYF. The CDR3 DNA follows: TGTGCCAGCAGCTTAAGCCCGGAGGGCGAGCAGTACTTC.

This clone has a handful of counts. The chain has TRBV28 and TRBJ1-1; 7 bases line up with TRBD1. The J segment lost 3 bases and the V segment lost 2 bases, leaving 0 bases of the junction unmatched. The germline gives CDR1 MDHEN, CDR2 SYDVKM. The CDR3 covers 13 residues. The CDR3 nucleotides read TGTGCCAGCAGTTTAGACAGGGACACTGAAGCTTTCTTT. Its translation is CASSLDRDTEAFF.

This chain connects TRBV2 to TRBJ1-2; maybe TRBD1 (6 bases). Germline CDR1 reads SNHLY; CDR2 reads FYNNEI. V lost 5 bases and J lost 4, with 17 bases in between. This CDR3 spans 15 amino acids. This CDR3 reads CASSYVTGDVYGYTF. Here the CDR3 DNA reads TGTGCCAGCAGTTACGTGACAGGAGATGTCTATGGCTACACCTTC.

DNA for the CDR3: TGTGCCAGCAGGGAAGGGGAGGGTAGGAATCAGCCCCAGCATTTT. It yields the protein CASREGEGRNQPQHF. The V and J genes are TRBV7-8 and TRBJ1-5, with D perhaps matching TRBD1 (5 bases). The V and J ends lost 6 bases and 4 bases respectively, with 16 bases between them. The V gene's germline CDR1 is SGHVS and CDR2 FQNEAQ. This CDR3 has 15 amino acids. The entire variable domain, with the rest obtained from reference TRBV7-8 and TRBJ1-5, is as follows: GAGVSQSPRYKVAKRGQDVALRCDPISGHVSLFWYQQALGQGPEFLTYFQNEAQLDKSGLPSDRFFAERPEGSVSTLKIQRTQQEDSAVYLCASREGEGRNQPQHFGDGTRLSIL.

J is TRBJ2-1 and V is TRBV27, with D possibly matching TRBD2 (5 bases). There are 13 residues in the CDR3. The V gene lost 6 bases and the J gene lost 3 bases, with 9 bases spanning the gap. Germline lookup yields CDR1 MNHEY and CDR2 SMNVEV (reference sequence). The CDR3 sequence is CASRTDFYNEQFF. The CDR3 nucleotides read TGTGCCAGCAGAACGGACTTCTACAATGAGCAGTTCTTC.

This clone has just one count. V and J are TRBV7-8 and TRBJ1-1; 11 positions match TRBD1. The CDR3 contains 15 residues. Germline trimming cut 5 bases from V and 3 bases from J; bases unmatched to any gene: 5. The germline V gene encodes CDR1 SGHVS and CDR2 FQNEAQ. This CDR3 is CASSAGQGADTEAFF. The CDR3 DNA sequence: TGTGCCAGCAGCGCCGGACAGGGGGCCGACACTGAAGCTTTCTTT. The variable domain in full, with the rest retrieved from reference TRBV7-8 and TRBJ1-1, is GAGVSQSPRYKVAKRGQDVALRCDPISGHVSLFWYQQALGQGPEFLTYFQNEAQLDKSGLPSDRFFAERPEGSVSTLKIQRTQQEDSAVYLCASSAGQGADTEAFFGQGTRLTVV.

The gene calls are TRBV27 and TRBJ2-7; 7 positions agree with TRBD2. The V gene's germline CDR1 is MNHEY and CDR2 SMNVEV (reference sequence). Trimming cost V 7 bases and J 2 bases; bases outside gene matches: 8. The CDR3 contains 14 residues. CDR3 bases: TGTGCCAGCAAAGTCCGGGGGGTTGCCTACGAGCAGTACTTC. Its translation: CASKVRGVAYEQYF.

This chain links TRBV25-1 with TRBJ1-1; perhaps TRBD1 as D (6 bases). The germline V gene has CDR1 MGHDK and CDR2 SYGVNS. The CDR3 length is 14 residues. The ends were cut back, 6 bases at V and 1 base at J, with 12 bases in the middle. CDR3 nucleotides: TGTGCCAGCAGAGAGGGGGTTTGGAACACTGAAGCTTTCTTT. It is translated as CASREGVWNTEAFF.

Worth noting for this clone: Germline and junction disagree at one end, which may indicate a read error. The genes are TRBV30 and TRBJ1-2; D gene unclear. Germline-derived CDR1 and CDR2 are GTSNPN and SVGIG (reference sequence). The CDR3 consists of 15 residues. The CDR3, as DNA: TGTGCCTGGAGTGTATTGGGAGGCCAGACTCGCGACCCGAGCTTC. Translation: CAWSVLGGQTRDPSF.